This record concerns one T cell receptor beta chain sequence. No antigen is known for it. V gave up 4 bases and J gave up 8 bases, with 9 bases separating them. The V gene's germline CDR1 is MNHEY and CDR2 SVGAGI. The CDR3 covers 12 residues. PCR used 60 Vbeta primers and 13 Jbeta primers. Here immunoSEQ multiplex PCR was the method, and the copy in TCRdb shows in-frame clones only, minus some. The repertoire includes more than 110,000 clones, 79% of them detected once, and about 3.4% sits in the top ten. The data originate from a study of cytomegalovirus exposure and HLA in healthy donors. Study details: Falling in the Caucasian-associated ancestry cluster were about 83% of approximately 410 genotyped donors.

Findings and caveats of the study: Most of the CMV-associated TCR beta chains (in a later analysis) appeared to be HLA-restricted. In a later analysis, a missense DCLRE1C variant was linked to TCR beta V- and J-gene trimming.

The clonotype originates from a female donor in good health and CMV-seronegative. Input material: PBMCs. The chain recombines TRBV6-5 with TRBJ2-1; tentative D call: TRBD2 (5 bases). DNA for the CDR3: TGTGCCAGCAGTTCACGGCGGGATGAGCAGTTCTTC. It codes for CASSSRRDEQFF.